This T cell receptor (beta chain) was obtained from a study of T cells of healthy individuals. The CDR3 is 12 amino acids. In germline, CDR1 is MDHEN, CDR2 SYDVKM. The germline V and J ends were trimmed by 6 bases and 4 bases, with 10 bases remaining between them. In TCRdb, the 5' RACE reads were re-called with MiXCR into one record per CDR3 protein. The data contain about 96,000 distinct CDR3 sequences, approximately 15% of them singletons. This clonotype showed up just a few times. The chain employs TRBV28 and TRBJ2-7; a weak D match, TRBD2 (5 bases). The receptor's source is a human donor in good health. As DNA, the CDR3 is TGTGCCAGCAGATCCCCGGGATACGAGCAGTACTTC. It codes for CASRSPGYEQYF.